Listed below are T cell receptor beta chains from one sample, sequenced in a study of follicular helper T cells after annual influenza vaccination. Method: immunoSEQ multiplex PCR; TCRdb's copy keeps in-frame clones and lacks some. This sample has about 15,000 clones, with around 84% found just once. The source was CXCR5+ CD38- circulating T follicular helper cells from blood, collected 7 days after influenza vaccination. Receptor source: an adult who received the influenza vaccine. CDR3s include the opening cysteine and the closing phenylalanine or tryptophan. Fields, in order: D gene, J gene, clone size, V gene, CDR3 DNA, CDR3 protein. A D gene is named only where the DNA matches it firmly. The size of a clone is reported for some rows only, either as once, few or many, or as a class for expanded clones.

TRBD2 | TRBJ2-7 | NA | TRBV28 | TGTGCCAGCAGTCAAGTGGCTAGCGGCCTAGCGGGGCAGTACTTC | CASSQVASGLAGQYF
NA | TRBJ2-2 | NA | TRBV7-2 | TGTGCCAGCAGCTTAGCGAACTCGGACACCGGGGAGCTGTTTTTT | CASSLANSDTGELFF
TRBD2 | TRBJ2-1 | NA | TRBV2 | TGTGCCTCTCTAAGCGGGGGGGGGTACAATGAGCAGTTCTTC | CASLSGGGYNEQFF
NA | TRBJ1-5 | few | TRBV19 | TGTGCCAGTAGAAGAGGAGACCGAAATCAGCCCCAGCATTTT | CASRRGDRNQPQHF
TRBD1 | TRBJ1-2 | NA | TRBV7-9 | TGTGCCAGCAGCCGGGACAGCCGACTAGATGGCTACACCTTC | CASSRDSRLDGYTF
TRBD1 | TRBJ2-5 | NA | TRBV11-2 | TGTGCCAGCAGTCCCAGGGGGAGCCAAGAGACCCAGTACTTC | CASSPRGSQETQYF
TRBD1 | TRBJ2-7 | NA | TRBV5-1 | TGCGCCAGCAGCTTGGGGGACAGGGGCAACGAGCAGTACTTC | CASSLGDRGNEQYF
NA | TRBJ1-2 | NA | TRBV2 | TGTGCCAGCAGTGAGCTGGGGCCCCTCTATGGCTACACCTTC | CASSELGPLYGYTF
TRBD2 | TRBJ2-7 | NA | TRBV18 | TGTGCCAGCTCAGTTACTAGCGGGAGTTCTGTCGAGCAGTACTTC | CASSVTSGSSVEQYF
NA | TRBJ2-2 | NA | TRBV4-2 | TGTGCCAGCAGCCAAGGAGGAGGAGGGTTGAACACCGGGGAGCTGTTTTTT | CASSQGGGGLNTGELFF
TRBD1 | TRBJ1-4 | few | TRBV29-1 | TGCAGCGTGCAGGGGGCGGGGGATGAAAAACTGTTTTTT | CSVQGAGDEKLFF
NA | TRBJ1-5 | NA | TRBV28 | TGTGCCAGCAGTTGGGGAGCGGAAGGCAATCAGCCCCAGCATTTT | CASSWGAEGNQPQHF
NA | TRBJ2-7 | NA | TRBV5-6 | TGTGCCAGCAGTTCCACCGTCCAGGGCTTGTTCGAGCAGTACTTC | CASSSTVQGLFEQYF
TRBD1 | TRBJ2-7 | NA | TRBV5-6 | TGTGCCAGCAGCAGGGACAGGGGAGGAATCGAGCAGTACTTC | CASSRDRGGIEQYF
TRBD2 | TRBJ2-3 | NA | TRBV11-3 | TGTGCCAGCAGCCCAGGGACTAGCGGAGAAACAGATACGCAGTATTTT | CASSPGTSGETDTQYF
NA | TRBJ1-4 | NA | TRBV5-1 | TGCGCCAGCAGCCCCGGATCCCGGCAGCGTAATGAAAAACTGTTTTTT | CASSPGSRQRNEKLFF
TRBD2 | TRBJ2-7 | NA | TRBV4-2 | TGTGCCAGCAGCCCGTCCGGGACTAGCCGAAGCTACGAGCAGTACTTC | CASSPSGTSRSYEQYF
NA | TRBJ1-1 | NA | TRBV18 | TGTGCCAGCTCCCCAGTGAGAGGAAACACTGAAGCTTTCTTT | CASSPVRGNTEAFF
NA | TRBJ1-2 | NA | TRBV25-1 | TGTGCCAGCAGTGGTGGGGGGAGTCGGATCTATGGCTACACCTTC | CASSGGGSRIYGYTF
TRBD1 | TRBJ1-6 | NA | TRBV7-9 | TGTGCCAGCAGGGGAGGGGACAGGGCTAATTCACCCCTCCACTTT | CASRGGDRANSPLHF
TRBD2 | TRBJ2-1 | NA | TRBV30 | TGTGCCTGTCTACTAGCGGGAGTCGGAAACAATGAGCAGTTCTTC | CACLLAGVGNNEQFF
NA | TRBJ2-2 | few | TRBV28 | TGTGCCAGCAATCCCTACCATTCAGGGCAGGGGAATTTTCCCGGGGAGCTGTTTTTT | CASNPYHSGQGNFPGELFF
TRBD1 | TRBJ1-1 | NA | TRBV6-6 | TGTGCCAGCAGCCAACCGGACAGGGGACTCACTGAAGCTTTCTTT | CASSQPDRGLTEAFF
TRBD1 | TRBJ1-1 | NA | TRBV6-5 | TGTGCCAGCAGCGGGACAGGGAGGTCGGGGACTGAAGCTTTCTTT | CASSGTGRSGTEAFF
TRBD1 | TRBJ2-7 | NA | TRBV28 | TGTGCCAGCAGTTTATTAGGACAGGGCTACGAGCAGTACTTC | CASSLLGQGYEQYF
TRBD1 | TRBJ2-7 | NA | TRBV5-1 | TGCGCCAGCAGCCTTCCAGGGGGCGCTGGGGACGAGCAGTACTTC | CASSLPGGAGDEQYF
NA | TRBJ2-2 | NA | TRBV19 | TGTGCCAGTAGGACTTCGAACACCGGGGAGCTGTTTTTT | CASRTSNTGELFF
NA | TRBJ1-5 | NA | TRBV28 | TGTGCCAGCAGTTTACCCAGTGATGGCTATCAGCCCCAGCATTTT | CASSLPSDGYQPQHF
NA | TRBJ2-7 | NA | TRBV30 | TGTGCCTCCAACCGGGACACCACCTACGAGCAGTACTTC | CASNRDTTYEQYF
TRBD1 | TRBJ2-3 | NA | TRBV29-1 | TGCAGCGTTGAAGAAGCCAGGGGGCTGACAGATACGCAGTATTTT | CSVEEARGLTDTQYF
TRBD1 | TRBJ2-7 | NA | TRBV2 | TGTGCCAGGCCATGGGGAACCTGGGGACAGCCGGGTTCCTACGAGCAGTACTTC | CARPWGTWGQPGSYEQYF
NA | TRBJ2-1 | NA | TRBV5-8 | TGTGCCAGCAGCCCGGCGGTAAGCATCAACAATGAGCAGTTCTTC | CASSPAVSINNEQFF
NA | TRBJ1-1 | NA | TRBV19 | TGTGCCAGCAATATCTCCCCGACGACGAGGTTGACTGAAGCTTTCTTT | CASNISPTTRLTEAFF
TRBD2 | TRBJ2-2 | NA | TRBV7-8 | TGTGCCAGCAAACGCGGGGGGAACACCGGGGAGCTGTTTTTT | CASKRGGNTGELFF
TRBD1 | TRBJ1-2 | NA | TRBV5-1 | TGCGCCAGCAGCGTCGGGACAGCTAACTATGGCTACACCTTC | CASSVGTANYGYTF